The sequence of this TCR beta chain was determined in a study of neurological immune-mediated disorders. PBMCs numbering 2 million and stored at -80 C yielded the unsorted libraries. Overall study findings and caveats: The absence of shared CDR3 amino acid sequences among expanded clones across subjects suggests private repertoires in all groups. The phylogenetic placement of 18 of 34 multiple sclerosis patients' repertoires in one related-CDR3 cluster constitutes a possible signature. It was HTLV-1-associated myelopathy that showed the most TCR clonal expansion, while multiple sclerosis showed the least, falling below healthy controls.

TCRdb fed the 5' RACE reads into MiXCR, producing one record per CDR3 protein. The data contain roughly 88,000 distinct CDR3 sequences, roughly 3.5% of them singletons. Ten or more counts support this clonotype. Its antigen is unknown. The CDR3 is made up of 14 amino acids. Trimming stripped 5 bases from V and 4 bases from J, with 16 bases between. Germline V lookup: CDR1 DFQATT, CDR2 SNEGSKA (reference sequence). Sequences were obtained from PBMCs. The V and J genes are TRBV20-1 and TRBJ2-3, with D tentatively TRBD1 (6 bases). The source of this sequence is a woman aged 45-60 years with multiple sclerosis. The CDR3 nucleotides are TGCAGTGCTGATGGGGGCTTGAGGTCAGATACGCAGTATTTT. It is translated as CSADGGLRSDTQYF.